This T cell receptor beta chain comes out of a study of blood T cell repertoires in COVID-19. V was pared by 5 bases and J by 0 bases, with 3 bases of the junction left unmatched. The CDR3 has 16 residues. Germline CDR1 and CDR2: LNHDA and SQIVND (reference sequence). Repertoires were generated with immunoSEQ multiplex PCR, while TCRdb's copy carries only in-frame clones and drops some. The sample includes around 120,000 clones, about nine tenths seen only once; the top ten take roughly 3.7%. Sequencing was done on a sample of peripheral blood. The V gene is TRBV19, the J gene TRBJ2-2; TRBD2 aligns across 10 bases. This clonotype was sampled from a man in his fifties or sixties with active COVID-19. The CDR3 region is CASSLGLAANTGELFF. CDR3 sequence (DNA): TGTGCCAGTAGTCTAGGACTAGCGGCGAACACCGGGGAGCTGTTTTTT.